This TCR beta chain was identified in a study of T cell changes during pregnancy in multiple sclerosis. Profiled with immunoSEQ multiplex PCR; TCRdb holds only in-frame clones, not every one. The repertoire holds some 93,000 clones, with 85% to 95% as singletons. The sequence was obtained from a female donor with multiple sclerosis, enrolled in a pregnancy study. This specimen was peripheral blood, taken after pregnancy.

The chain's CDR3 is CASSSTSTGELFF. For the CDR3, the DNA is TGTGCCAGCAGCTCGACTTCCACCGGGGAGCTGTTTTTT. The chain couples TRBV7-9 to TRBJ2-2; no reliable D call. This CDR3 spans 13 amino acids. Germline V gene lookup returns CDR1 SEHNR and CDR2 FQNEAQ (reference sequence). With 4 bases removed from V and 4 bases from J, the gap between germline ends came to 7 bases.